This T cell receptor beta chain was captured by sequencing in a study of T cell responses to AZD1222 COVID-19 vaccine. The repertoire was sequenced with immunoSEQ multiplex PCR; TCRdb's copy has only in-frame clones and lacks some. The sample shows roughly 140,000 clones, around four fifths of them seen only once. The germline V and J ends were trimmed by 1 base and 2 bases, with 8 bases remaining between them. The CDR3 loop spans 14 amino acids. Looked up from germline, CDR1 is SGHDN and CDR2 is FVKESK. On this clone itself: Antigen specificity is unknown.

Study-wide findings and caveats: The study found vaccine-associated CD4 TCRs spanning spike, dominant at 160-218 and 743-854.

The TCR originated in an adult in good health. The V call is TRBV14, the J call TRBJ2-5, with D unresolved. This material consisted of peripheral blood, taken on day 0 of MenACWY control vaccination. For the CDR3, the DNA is TGTGCCAGCAGCCAAGTTGTCGGACAAGAGACCCAGTACTTC. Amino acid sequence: CASSQVVGQETQYF.